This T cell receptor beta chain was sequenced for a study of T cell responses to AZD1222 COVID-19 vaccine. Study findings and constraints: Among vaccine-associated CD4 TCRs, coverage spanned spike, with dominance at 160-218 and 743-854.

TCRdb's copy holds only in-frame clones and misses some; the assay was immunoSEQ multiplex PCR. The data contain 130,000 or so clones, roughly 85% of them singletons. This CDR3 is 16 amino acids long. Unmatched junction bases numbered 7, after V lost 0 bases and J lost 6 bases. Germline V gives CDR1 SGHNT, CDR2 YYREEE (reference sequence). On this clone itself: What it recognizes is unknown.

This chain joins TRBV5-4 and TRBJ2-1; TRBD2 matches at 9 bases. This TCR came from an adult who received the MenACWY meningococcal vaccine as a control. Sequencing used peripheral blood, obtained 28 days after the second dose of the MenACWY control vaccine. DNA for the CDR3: TGTGCCAGCAGCTTGGCTTCGGGACTAGCAACCAATGAGCAGTTCTTC. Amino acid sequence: CASSLASGLATNEQFF. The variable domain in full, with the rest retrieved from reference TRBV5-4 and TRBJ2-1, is ETGVTQSPTHLIKTRGQQVTLRCSSQSGHNTVSWYQQALGQGPQFIFQYYREEENGRGNFPPRFSGLQFPNYSSELNVNALELDDSALYLCASSLASGLATNEQFFGPGTRLTVL.